This paragraph covers one TCR beta chain sequence. No antigen is known for it. Trimming removed 5 bases at V and 3 bases at J, with 14 bases between. CDR1 and CDR2 from the germline V gene are SGHVS and FNYEAQ. The CDR3 has 14 amino acids. These data are taken from a study of identical twins. The study, taken as a whole, reports: With abundant cord blood beta clonotypes, insertions were fewer; memory repertoires showed no such pattern.

Unique molecular identifiers were present on the cDNA, and a universal primer site came from template switching. TCRdb fed the 5' RACE reads into MiXCR, producing one record per CDR3 protein. Altogether roughly 280,000 distinct CDR3 sequences are present, nearly 9.5% being singletons, with the ten largest covering around 7.1%. These sequences were also reported in another study, on yellow fever vaccine responses in identical twins. That study adds: The T cell response to vaccination in identical twins was reportedly partly convergent and partly personalized.

Sequencing input: CD8+ T cells sorted from blood. This sequence joins TRBV7-6 and TRBJ2-7; D might be TRBD1 (6 bases). The clonotype originates from a woman aged 18-35 years in good health. CDR3 amino acids: CASSPGTSYYEQYF. CDR3 DNA sequence: TGTGCCAGCAGCCCCGGGACAAGTTACTACGAGCAGTACTTC.